This TCR beta chain was captured in a study of blood T cell repertoires in COVID-19. Overall study: Sources were T cells, B-cell-depleted T cells, or PBMCs; the material itself was cDNA or gDNA.

This table comes from immunoSEQ multiplex PCR, and its TCRdb copy is limited to in-frame clones, with some not included. The sample contains about 170,000 clones, around four fifths of which appear only once. The Seattle patients joined while their infection was active and were tracked longitudinally afterward. V lost 0 bases, J lost 2 bases, and 2 bases stayed unmatched. The CDR3 covers 16 residues. Germline V gene sequence: CDR1 SGHRS, CDR2 YFSETQ. The sequencing sample was made of peripheral blood. This sequence joins TRBV5-1 and TRBJ2-2; 9 bases fit TRBD1. The origin of this receptor is an elderly woman with COVID-19, enrolled during active disease. CDR3 protein: CASSLEQGANTGELFF. The CDR3 coding sequence is TGCGCCAGCAGCTTGGAACAGGGGGCTAACACCGGGGAGCTGTTTTTT.